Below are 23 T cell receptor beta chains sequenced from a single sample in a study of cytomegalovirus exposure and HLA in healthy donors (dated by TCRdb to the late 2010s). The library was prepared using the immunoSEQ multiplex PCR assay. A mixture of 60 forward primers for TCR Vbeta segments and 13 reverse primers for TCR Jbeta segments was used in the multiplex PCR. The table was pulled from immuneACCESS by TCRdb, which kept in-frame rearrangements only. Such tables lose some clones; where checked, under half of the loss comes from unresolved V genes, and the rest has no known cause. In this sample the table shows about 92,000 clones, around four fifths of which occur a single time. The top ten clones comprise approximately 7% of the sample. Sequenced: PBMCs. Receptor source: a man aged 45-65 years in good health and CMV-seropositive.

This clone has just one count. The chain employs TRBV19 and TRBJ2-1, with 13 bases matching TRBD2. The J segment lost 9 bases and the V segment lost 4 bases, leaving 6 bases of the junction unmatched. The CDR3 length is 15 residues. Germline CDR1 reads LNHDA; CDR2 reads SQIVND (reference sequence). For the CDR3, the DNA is TGTGCCAGTAGTAGTACTAGCGGGGGGGCCCGTGAGCAGTTCTTC. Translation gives CASSSTSGGAREQFF.

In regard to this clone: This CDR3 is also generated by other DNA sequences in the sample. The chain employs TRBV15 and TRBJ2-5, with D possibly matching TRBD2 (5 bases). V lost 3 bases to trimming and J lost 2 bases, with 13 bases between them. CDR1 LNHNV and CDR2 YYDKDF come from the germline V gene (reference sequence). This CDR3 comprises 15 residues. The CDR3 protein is CATSRRTGSQETQYF. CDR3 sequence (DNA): TGTGCCACCAGCAGGAGGACTGGGTCACAAGAGACCCAGTACTTC. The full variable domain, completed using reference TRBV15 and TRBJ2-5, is DAMVIQNPRYQVTQFGKPVTLSCSQTLNHNVMYWYQQKSSQAPKLLFHYYDKDFNNEADTPDNFQSRRPNTSFCFLDIRSPGLGDTAMYLCATSRRTGSQETQYFGPGTRLLVL.

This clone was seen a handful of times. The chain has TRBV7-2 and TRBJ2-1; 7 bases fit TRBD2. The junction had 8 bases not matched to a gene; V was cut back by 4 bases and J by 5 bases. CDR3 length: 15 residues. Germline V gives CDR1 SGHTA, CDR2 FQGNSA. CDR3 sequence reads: CASSSWTSSNNEQFF. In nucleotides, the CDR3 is TGTGCCAGCAGCTCTTGGACTAGTAGCAACAATGAGCAGTTCTTC.

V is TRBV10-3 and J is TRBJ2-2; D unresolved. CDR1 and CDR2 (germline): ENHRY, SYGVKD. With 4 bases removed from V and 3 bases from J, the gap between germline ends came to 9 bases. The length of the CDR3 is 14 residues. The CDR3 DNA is TGTGCCATCAGTGGAAACTCTTACACCGGGGAGCTGTTTTTT. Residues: CAISGNSYTGELFF.

As DNA, the CDR3 is TGTGCCAGCAGCACCCACACGGGCGAGCAGTACTTC. Encoded protein: CASSTHTGEQYF. V is TRBV7-2 and J is TRBJ2-7; D ambiguous. CDR3 length equals 12 residues. The germline gives CDR1 SGHTA, CDR2 FQGNSA. V lost 5 bases and J 6 bases, leaving 11 bases between the germline ends.

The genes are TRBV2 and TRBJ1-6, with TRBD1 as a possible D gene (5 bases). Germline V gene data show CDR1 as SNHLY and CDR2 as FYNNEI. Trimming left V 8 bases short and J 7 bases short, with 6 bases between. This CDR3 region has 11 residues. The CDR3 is CASGGNSPLHF. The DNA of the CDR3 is TGTGCCAGCGGGGGGAATTCACCCCTCCACTTT.

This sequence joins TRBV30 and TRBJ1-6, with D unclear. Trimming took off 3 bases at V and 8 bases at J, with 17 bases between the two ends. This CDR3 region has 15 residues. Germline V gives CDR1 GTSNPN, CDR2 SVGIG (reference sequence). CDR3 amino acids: CAWSLNSGVHSPLHF. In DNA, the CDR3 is TGTGCCTGGAGCCTAAATTCCGGGGTCCATTCACCCCTCCACTTT.

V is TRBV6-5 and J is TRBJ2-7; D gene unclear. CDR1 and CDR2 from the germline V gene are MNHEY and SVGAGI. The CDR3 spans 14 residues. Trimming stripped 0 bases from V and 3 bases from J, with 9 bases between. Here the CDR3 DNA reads TGTGCCAGCAGTTACTCCCAGGTCCGCTACGAGCAGTACTTC. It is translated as CASSYSQVRYEQYF.

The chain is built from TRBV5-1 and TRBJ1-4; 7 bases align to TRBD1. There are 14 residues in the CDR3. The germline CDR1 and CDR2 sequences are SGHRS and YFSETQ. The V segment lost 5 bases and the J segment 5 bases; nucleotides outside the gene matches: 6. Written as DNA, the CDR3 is TGCGCCAGCAGGCACACAGGGGCCAATGAAAAACTGTTTTTT. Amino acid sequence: CASRHTGANEKLFF. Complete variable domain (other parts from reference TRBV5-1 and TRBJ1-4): KAGVTQTPRYLIKTRGQQVTLSCSPISGHRSVSWYQQTPGQGLQFLFEYFSETQRNKGNFPGRFSGRQFSNSRSEMNVSTLELGDSALYLCASRHTGANEKLFFGSGTQLSVL.

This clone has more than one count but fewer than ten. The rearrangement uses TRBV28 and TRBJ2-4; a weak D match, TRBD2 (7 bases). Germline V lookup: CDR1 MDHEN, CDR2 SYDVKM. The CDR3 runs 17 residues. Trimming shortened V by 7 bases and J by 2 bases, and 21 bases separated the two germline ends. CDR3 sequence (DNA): TGTGCCAGCACCGTAAGGACTGGGGGGGGGCCCAAAAACATTCAGTACTTC. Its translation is CASTVRTGGGPKNIQYF.

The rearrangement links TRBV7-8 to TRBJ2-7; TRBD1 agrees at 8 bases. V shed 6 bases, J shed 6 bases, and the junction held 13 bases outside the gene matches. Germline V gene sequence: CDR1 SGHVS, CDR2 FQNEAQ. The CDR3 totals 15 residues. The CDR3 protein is CASRSYRTGMGEQYF. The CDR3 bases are TGTGCCAGCAGATCATACCGGACAGGGATGGGCGAGCAGTACTTC.

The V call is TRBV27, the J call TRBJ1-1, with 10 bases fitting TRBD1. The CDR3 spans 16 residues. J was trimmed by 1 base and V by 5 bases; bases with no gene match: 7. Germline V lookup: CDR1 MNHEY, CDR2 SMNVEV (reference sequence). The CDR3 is CASSPGDRGGNTEAFF. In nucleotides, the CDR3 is TGTGCCAGCAGTCCGGGGGACAGGGGAGGGAACACTGAAGCTTTCTTT.

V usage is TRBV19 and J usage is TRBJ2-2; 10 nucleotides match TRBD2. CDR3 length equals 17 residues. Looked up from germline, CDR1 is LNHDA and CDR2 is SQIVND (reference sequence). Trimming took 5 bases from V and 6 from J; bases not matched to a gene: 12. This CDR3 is CASSPRGQRGGAGELFF. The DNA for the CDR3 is TGTGCCAGTAGTCCCAGGGGACAGCGGGGGGGTGCCGGGGAGCTGTTTTTT.

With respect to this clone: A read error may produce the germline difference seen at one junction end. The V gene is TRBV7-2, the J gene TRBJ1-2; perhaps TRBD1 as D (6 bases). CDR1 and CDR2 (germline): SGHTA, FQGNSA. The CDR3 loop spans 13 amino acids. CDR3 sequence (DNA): TGTGCCAGCAGCCCAAGGGGGTCCTATGGCTACCCCTTC. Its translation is CASSPRGSYGYPF.

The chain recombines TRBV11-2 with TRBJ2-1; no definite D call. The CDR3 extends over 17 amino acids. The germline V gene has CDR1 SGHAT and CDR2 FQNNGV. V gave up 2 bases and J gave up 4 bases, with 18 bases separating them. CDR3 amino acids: CASSLSERIFYYNEQFF. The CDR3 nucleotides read TGTGCCAGCAGCTTAAGTGAGCGAATCTTCTATTACAATGAGCAGTTCTTC.

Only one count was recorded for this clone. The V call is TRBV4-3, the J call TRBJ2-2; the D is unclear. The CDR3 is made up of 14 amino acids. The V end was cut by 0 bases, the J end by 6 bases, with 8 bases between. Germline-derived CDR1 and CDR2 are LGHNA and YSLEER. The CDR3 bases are TGCGCCAGCAGCCAAGAACGTAGTGCCGGGGAGCTGTTTTTT. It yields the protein CASSQERSAGELFF.

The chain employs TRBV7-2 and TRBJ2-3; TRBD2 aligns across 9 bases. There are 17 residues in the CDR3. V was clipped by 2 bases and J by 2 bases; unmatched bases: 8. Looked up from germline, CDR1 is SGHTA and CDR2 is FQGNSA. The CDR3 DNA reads TGTGCCAGCAGCTTAAAGGGGGCGGGGGGGTACACAGATACGCAGTATTTT. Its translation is CASSLKGAGGYTDTQYF.

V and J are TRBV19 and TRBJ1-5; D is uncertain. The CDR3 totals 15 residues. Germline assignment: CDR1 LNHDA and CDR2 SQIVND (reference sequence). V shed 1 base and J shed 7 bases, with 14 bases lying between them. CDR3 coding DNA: TGTGCCAGTAGTATAGTGGGGTCTGGGGAGCAGCCCCAGCATTTT. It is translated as CASSIVGSGEQPQHF.

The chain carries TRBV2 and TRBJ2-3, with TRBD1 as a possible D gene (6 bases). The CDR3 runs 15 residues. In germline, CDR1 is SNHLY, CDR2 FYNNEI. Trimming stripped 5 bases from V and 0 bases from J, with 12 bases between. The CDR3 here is CASSTQGVSTDTQYF. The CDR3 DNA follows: TGTGCCAGCAGTACACAGGGCGTTAGCACAGATACGCAGTATTTT.

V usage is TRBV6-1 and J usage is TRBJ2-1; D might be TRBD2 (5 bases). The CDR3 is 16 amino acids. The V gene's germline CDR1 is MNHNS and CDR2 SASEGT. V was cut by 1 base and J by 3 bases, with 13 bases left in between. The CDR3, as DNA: TGTGCCAGCAGTGAAGGGGGAGCAGTGAGCTACAATGAGCAGTTCTTC. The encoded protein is CASSEGGAVSYNEQFF.

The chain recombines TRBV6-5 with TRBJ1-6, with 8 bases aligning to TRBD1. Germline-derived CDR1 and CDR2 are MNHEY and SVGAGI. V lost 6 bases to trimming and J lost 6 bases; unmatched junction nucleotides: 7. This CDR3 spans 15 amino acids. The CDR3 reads CASRKGQAINSPLHF. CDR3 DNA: TGTGCCAGCAGGAAGGGACAGGCGATTAATTCACCCCTCCACTTT.

CDR3 amino acids: CASSLRGYEQYF. The CDR3 region has the DNA TGTGCCAGCAGCCTCAGAGGGTACGAGCAGTACTTC. This chain joins TRBV5-6 and TRBJ2-7; tentatively, D is TRBD2 (5 bases). The CDR3 consists of 12 residues. Trimming cost V 4 bases and J 4 bases, with 9 bases left between them. From germline, CDR1 is SGHDT and CDR2 YYEEEE.

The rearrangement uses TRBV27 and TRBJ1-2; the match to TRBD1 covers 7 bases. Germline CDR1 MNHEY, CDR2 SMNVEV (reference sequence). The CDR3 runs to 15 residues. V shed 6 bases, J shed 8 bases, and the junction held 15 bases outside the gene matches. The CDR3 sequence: CASRAGTAFGDGYTF. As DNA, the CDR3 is TGTGCCAGCAGGGCCGGGACAGCATTTGGGGACGGCTACACCTTC.